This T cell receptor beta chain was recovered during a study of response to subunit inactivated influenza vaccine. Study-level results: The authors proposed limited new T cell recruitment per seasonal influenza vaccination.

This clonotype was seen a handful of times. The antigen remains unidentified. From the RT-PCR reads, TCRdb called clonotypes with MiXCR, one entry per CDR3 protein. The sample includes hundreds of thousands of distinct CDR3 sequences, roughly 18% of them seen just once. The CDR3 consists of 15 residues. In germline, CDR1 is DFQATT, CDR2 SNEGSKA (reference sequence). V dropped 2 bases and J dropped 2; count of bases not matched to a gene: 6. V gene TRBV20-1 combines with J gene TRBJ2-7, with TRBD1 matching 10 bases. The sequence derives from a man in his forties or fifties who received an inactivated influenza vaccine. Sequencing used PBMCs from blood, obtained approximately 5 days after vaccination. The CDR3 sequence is CSARSRDRGTYEQYF. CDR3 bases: TGCAGTGCTAGATCCCGGGACAGGGGAACCTACGAGCAGTACTTC.